The clone carrying this T cell receptor beta chain was observed a few times. Its antigen is still unknown. The length of the CDR3 is 14 residues. Per the germline V gene, CDR1 is KGHSY and CDR2 is FQNENV. Deletions cut 0 bases from V and 9 bases from J, with 11 bases between. This record comes from a study of T cells after yellow fever vaccination. Study results and caveats: The secondary T-cell response peaked on day 5, not day 15, but was weaker.

TCR cDNA, made by 5'RACE template switching, carried an added universal primer site and UMIs. TCRdb reprocessed the 5' RACE reads via MiXCR and lists one record per CDR3 protein. The sample holds a few hundred thousand distinct CDR3 sequences; about 4% are singletons and the top ten take 20% to 25%. The source was PBMCs, collected 5 days after the yellow fever booster vaccination. The clonotype originates from a man younger than 35 who received the YFV17D yellow fever vaccine. The V gene is TRBV16, the J gene TRBJ2-2, with D unresolved. For the CDR3, the DNA is TGTGCCAGCAGCCAATCCTCCCTGGGCAGGGAGCTGTTTTTT. Protein product: CASSQSSLGRELFF.